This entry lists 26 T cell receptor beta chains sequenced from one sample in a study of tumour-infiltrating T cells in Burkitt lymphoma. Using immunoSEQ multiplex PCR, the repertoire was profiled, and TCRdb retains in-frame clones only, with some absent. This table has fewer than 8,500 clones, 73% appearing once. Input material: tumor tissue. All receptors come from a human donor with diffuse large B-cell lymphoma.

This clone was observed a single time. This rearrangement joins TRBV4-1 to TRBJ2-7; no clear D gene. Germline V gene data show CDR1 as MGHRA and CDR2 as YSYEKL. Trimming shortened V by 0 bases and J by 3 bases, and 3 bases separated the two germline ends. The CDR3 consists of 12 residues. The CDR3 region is CASSQDLYEQYF. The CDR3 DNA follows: TGCGCCAGCAGCCAAGACCTCTACGAGCAGTACTTC.

This CDR3 is CASSLALGEQYF. In DNA, the CDR3 is TGTGCCAGCAGCTTAGCCCTAGGCGAGCAGTACTTC. This chain connects TRBV7-9 to TRBJ2-7; D call uncertain. Trimming took off 0 bases at V and 6 bases at J, with 6 bases between the two ends. Germline V CDR1 and CDR2: SEHNR, FQNEAQ (reference sequence). The CDR3 contains 12 residues.

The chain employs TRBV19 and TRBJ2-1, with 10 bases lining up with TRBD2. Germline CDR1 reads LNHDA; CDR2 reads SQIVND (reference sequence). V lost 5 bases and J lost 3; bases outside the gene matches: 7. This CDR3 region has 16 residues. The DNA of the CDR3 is TGTGCCAGTAGTCCCGGAGCGGGGGGGTTCTACAATGAGCAGTTCTTC. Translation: CASSPGAGGFYNEQFF.

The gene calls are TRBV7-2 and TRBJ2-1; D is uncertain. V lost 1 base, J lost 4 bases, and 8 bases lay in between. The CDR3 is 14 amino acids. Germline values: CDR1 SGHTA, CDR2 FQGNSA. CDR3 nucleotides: TGTGCCAGCAGCTTAGTCGCGGATTACAATGAGCAGTTCTTC. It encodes CASSLVADYNEQFF.

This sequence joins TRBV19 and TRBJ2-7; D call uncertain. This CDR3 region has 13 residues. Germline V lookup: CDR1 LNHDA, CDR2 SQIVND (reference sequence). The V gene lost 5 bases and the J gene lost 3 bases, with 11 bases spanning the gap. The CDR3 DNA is TGTGCCAGTAGTGTCCATCACAGCTACGAGCAGTACTTC. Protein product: CASSVHHSYEQYF.

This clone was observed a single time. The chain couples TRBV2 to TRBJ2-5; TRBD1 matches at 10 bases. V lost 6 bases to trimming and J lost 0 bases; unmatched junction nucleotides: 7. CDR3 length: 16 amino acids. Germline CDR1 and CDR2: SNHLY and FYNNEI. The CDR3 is CASSSLGTGDQETQYF. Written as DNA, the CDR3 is TGTGCCAGCAGCTCACTGGGGACAGGGGACCAAGAGACCCAGTACTTC.

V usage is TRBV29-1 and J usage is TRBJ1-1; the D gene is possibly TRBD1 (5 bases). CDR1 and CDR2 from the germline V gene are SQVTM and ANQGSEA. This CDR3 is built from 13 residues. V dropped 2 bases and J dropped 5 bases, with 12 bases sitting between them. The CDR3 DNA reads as TGCAGCGTTGAAATCACGGAGGGGACTGAAGCTTTCTTT. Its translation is CSVEITEGTEAFF.

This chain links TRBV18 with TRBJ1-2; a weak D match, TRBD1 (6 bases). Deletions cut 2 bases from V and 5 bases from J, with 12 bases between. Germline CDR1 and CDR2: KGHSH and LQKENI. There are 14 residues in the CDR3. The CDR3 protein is CASSPGRTVYGYTF. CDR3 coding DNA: TGTGCCAGCTCACCAGGGAGGACAGTTTATGGCTACACCTTC. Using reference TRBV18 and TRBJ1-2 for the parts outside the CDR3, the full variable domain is NAGVMQNPRHLVRRRGQEARLRCSPMKGHSHVYWYRQLPEEGLKFMVYLQKENIIDESGMPKERFSAEFPKEGPSILRIQQVVRGDSAAYFCASSPGRTVYGYTFGSGTRLTVV.

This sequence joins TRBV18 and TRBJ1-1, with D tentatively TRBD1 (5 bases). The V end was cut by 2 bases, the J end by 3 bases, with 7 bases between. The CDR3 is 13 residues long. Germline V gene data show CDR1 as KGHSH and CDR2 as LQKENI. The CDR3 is CASSPIGDTEAFF. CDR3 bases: TGTGCCAGCTCACCAATAGGGGACACTGAAGCTTTCTTT.

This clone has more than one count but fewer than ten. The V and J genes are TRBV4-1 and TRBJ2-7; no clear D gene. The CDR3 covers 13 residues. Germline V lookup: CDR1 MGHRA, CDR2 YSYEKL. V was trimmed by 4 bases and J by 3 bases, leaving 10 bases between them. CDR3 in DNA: TGCGCCAGCAGCCTCCACGGCGGCTACGAGCAGTACTTC. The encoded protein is CASSLHGGYEQYF.

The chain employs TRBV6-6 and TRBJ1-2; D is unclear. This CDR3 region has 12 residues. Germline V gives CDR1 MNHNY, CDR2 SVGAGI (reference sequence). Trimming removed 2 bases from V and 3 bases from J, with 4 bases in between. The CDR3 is CASSYLDYGYTF. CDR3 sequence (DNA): TGTGCCAGCAGTTACCTCGACTATGGCTACACCTTC.

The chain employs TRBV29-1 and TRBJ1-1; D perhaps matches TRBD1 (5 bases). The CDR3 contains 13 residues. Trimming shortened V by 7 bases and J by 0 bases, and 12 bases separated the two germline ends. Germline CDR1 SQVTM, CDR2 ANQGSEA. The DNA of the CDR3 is TGCAGCGCCTTGACAGATTTGAACACTGAAGCTTTCTTT. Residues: CSALTDLNTEAFF. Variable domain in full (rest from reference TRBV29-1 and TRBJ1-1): SAVISQKPSRDICQRGTSLTIQCQVDSQVTMMFWYRQQPGQSLTLIATANQGSEATYESGFVIDKFPISRPNLTFSTLTVSNMSPEDSSIYLCSALTDLNTEAFFGQGTRLTVV.

The CDR3 is CASSPTGGRNTEAFF. For the CDR3, the DNA is TGTGCCAGCAGCCCGACAGGGGGCCGGAACACTGAAGCTTTCTTT. The chain combines TRBV5-6 with TRBJ1-1, with 10 nucleotides matching TRBD1. The germline gives CDR1 SGHDT, CDR2 YYEEEE. This CDR3 has 15 amino acids. V trimming: 4 bases; J trimming: 1 base; junction bases outside the gene matches: 4.

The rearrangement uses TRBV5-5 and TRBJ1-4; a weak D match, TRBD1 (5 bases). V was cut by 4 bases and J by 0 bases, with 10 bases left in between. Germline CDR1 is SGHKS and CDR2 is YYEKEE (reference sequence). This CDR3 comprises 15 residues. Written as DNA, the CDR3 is TGTGCCAGCAGCATGACAGCTGCAACTAATGAAAAACTGTTTTTT. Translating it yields CASSMTAATNEKLFF.

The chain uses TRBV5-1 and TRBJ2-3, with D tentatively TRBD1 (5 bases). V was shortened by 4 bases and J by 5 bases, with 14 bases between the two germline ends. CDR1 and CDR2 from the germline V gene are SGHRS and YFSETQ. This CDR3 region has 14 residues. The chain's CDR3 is CASSGQGFGDTQYF. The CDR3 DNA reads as TGCGCCAGCAGCGGGCAGGGTTTTGGAGATACGCAGTATTTT.

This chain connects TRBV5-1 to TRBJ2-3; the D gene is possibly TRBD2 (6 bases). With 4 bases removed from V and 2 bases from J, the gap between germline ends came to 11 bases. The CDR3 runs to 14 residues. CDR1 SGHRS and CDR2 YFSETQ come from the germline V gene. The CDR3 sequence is CASSMGLPTDTQYF. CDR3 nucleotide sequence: TGCGCCAGCAGCATGGGACTTCCCACAGATACGCAGTATTTT.

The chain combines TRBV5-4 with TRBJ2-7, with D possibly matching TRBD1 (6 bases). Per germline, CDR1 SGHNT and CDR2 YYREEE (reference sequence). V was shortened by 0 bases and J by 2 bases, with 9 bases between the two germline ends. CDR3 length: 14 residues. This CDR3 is CASSLDREPYEQYF. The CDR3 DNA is TGTGCCAGCAGCTTGGACAGGGAGCCCTACGAGCAGTACTTC. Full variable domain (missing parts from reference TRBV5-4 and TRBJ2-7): ETGVTQSPTHLIKTRGQQVTLRCSSQSGHNTVSWYQQALGQGPQFIFQYYREEENGRGNFPPRFSGLQFPNYSSELNVNALELDDSALYLCASSLDREPYEQYFGPGTRLTVT.

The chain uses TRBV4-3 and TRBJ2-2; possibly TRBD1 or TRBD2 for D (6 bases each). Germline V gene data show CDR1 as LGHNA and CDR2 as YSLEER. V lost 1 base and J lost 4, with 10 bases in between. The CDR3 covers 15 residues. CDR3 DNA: TGCGCCAGCAGCCAAGGGGGGGCCCGCACCGGGGAGCTGTTTTTT. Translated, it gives CASSQGGARTGELFF.

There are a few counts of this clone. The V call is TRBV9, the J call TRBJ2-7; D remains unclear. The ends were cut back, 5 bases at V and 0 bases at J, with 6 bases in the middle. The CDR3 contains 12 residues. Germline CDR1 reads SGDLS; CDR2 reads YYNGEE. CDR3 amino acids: CASSSSSYEQYF. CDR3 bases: TGTGCCAGCAGTTCGAGCTCCTACGAGCAGTACTTC.

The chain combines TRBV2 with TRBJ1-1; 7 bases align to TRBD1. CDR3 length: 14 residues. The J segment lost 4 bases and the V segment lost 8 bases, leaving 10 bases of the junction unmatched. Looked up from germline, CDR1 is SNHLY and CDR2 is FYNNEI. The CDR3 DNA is TGTGCCAGCCTAACCCTCAGGGGGGGCACTGAAGCTTTCTTT. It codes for CASLTLRGGTEAFF.

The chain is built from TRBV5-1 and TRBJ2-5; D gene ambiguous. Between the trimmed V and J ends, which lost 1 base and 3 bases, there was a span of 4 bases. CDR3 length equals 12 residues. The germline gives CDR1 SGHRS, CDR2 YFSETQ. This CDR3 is CASSLTEETQYF. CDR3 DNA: TGCGCCAGCAGCTTGACCGAAGAGACCCAGTACTTC. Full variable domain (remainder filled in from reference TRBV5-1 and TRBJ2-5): KAGVTQTPRYLIKTRGQQVTLSCSPISGHRSVSWYQQTPGQGLQFLFEYFSETQRNKGNFPGRFSGRQFSNSRSEMNVSTLELGDSALYLCASSLTEETQYFGPGTRLLVL.

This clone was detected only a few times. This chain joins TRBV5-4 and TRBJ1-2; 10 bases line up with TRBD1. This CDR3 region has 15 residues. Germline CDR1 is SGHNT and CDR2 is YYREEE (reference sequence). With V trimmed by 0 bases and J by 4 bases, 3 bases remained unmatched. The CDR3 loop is CASSLGQGAGYGYTF. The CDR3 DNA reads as TGTGCCAGCAGCTTGGGACAGGGGGCAGGCTATGGCTACACCTTC.

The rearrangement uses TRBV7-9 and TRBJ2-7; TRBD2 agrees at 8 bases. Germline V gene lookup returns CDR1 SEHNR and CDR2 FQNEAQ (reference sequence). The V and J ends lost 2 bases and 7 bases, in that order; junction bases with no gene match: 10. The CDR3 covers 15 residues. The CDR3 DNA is TGTGCCAGCAGCTTACGGGTCGGGGGGGCGAGGGAGCAGTACTTC. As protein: CASSLRVGGAREQYF.

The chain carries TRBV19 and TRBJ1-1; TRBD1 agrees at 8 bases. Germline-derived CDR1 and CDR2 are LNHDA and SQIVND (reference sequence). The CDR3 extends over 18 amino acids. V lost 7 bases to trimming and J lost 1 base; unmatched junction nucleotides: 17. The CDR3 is CASTFRSGRGQRNTEAFF. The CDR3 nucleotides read TGTGCCAGTACCTTTCGTTCCGGCAGGGGGCAGAGGAACACTGAAGCTTTCTTT.

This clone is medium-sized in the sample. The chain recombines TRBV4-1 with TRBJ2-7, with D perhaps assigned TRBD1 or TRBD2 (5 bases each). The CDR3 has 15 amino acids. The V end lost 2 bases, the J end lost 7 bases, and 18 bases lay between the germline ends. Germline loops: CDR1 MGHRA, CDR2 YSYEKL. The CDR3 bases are TGCGCCAGCAGCCAAAAAGCGGACATCTTAAGGGAGCAGTACTTC. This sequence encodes CASSQKADILREQYF.

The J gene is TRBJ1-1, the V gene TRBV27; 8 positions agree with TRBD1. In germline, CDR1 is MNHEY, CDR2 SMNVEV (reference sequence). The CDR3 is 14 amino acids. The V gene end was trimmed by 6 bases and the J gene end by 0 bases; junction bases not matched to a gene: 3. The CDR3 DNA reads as TGTGCCAGCAGACGACAGGGGATGAACACTGAAGCTTTCTTT. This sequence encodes CASRRQGMNTEAFF.